Each of the 2 T cell receptor beta chains below was sequenced from the same sample in a study of cytomegalovirus exposure and HLA in healthy donors. It was with 60 Vbeta and 13 Jbeta primers that the PCR ran. Assay: immunoSEQ multiplex PCR; the TCRdb copy retains only in-frame clones and omits some. Of about 150,000 clones detected, 80% to 85% appear once; the ten largest clones hold about 0.4%. Sequencing was performed on PBMCs. The receptors derive from a boy younger than 10 in good health and CMV-seronegative.

The chain recombines TRBV6-1 with TRBJ2-7; D is unclear. The CDR3 contains 12 residues. Trimming pared 8 bases from V and 2 bases from J, leaving 10 bases between. Germline V gene lookup returns CDR1 MNHNS and CDR2 SASEGT. In DNA form, the CDR3 reads TGTGCCAGCGAGGCAGCCCCCTACGAGCAGTACTTC. As protein: CASEAAPYEQYF.

The chain employs TRBV6-1 and TRBJ1-1; 9 positions agree with TRBD1. The germline CDR1 and CDR2 sequences are MNHNS and SASEGT. The CDR3 runs to 15 residues. The trim removed 5 bases at V and 4 bases at J, leaving 8 bases unmatched. The CDR3 loop is CASSPPGQGFTEAFF. The CDR3 coding sequence is TGTGCCAGCAGTCCACCGGGACAGGGTTTCACTGAAGCTTTCTTT.